The T cell receptor (beta chain) under discussion was sequenced for a study of T-cell reconstitution after alpha-beta-depleted transplantation in children. The V and J ends lost 8 bases and 0 bases respectively, with 14 bases between them. The CDR3 consists of 14 residues. Germline-derived CDR1 and CDR2 are SQVTM and ANQGSEA. TCRbeta library preparation incorporated unique molecular identifiers. MiXCR was run by TCRdb on the PCR reads, yielding one entry per CDR3 protein. The sample holds 700,000 to 950,000 distinct CDR3 sequences, roughly 15% seen once. Concerning this clonotype itself: Its antigen remains unknown.

Study-level results: Among T cells one year after transplant, newly produced cells accounted for most counts and diversity.

This receptor was obtained from a male patient younger than 18 who had a stem cell transplant for acute lymphoblastic leukemia, so the T cells may come from the graft donor. Sequencing used PBMCs, mostly from graft donor cells, obtained 360 days after TCRalphabeta/CD19-depleted stem cell transplant. This rearrangement joins TRBV29-1 to TRBJ2-1; no definite D call. CDR3 loop: CSTFTVSSYNEQFF. The CDR3 DNA is TGCAGCACCTTTACAGTTAGCTCCTACAATGAGCAGTTCTTC.